This T cell receptor beta chain was observed in a study of T cells expressing NK-cell markers. The authors generated TCR beta cDNA through 5'RACE template switching with UMIs. TCRdb re-called the 5' RACE reads and gives one entry per CDR3 protein, without DNA. This listing includes a few hundred thousand distinct CDR3 sequences. This CDR3 has 13 amino acids. The sequence came from a man younger than 35 in good health. The source material was blood T cells: a sorted CD56 or NKG2C T cell subset, CD4+ or CD8+ T cells, or bulk PBMC T cells (not recorded which). The J gene is TRBJ1-2, the V gene TRBV12-3 or TRBV12-4. The CDR3 sequence: CASSLGPEYGYTF.